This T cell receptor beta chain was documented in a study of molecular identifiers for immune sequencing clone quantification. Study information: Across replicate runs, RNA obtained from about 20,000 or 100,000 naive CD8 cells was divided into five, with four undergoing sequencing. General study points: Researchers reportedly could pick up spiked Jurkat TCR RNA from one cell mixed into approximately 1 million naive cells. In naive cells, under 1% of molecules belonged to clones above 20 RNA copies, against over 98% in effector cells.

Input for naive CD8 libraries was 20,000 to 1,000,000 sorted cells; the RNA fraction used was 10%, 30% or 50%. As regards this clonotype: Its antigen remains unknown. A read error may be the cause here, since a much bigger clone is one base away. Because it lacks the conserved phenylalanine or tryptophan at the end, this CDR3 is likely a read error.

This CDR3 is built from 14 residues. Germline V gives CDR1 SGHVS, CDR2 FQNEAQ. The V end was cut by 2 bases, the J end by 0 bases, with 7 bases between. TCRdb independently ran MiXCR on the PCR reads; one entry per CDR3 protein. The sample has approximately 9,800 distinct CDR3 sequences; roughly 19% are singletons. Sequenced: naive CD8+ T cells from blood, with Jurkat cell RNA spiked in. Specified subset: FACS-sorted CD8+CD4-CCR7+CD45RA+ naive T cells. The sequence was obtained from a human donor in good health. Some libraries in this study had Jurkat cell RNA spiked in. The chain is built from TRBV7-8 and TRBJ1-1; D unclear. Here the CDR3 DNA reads TGTGCCAGCAGCTTATATATGCTGAACACTGAAGCTTTCCTT. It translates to CASSLYMLNTEAFL.